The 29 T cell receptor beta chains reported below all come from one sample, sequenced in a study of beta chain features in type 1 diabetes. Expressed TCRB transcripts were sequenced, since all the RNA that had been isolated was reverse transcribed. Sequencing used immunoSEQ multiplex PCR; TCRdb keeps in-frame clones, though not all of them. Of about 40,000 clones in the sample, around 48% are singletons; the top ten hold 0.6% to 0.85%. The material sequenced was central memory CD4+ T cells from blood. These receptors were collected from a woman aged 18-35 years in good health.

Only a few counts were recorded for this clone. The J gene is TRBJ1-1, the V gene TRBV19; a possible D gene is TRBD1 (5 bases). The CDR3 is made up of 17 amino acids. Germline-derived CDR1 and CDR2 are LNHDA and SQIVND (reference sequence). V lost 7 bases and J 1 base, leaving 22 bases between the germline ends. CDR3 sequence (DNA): TGTGCCAGTACAGCGGGGAGCAGGGCCTTCGAGAACACTGAAGCTTTCTTT. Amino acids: CASTAGSRAFENTEAFF.

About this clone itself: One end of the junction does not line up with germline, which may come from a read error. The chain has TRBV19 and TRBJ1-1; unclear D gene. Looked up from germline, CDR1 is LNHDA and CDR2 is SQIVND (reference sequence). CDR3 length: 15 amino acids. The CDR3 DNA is TGTGCCAGTAATATAGGTGCGGGAAAGAACACTGAAGCTTTCTTT. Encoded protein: CASNIGAGKNTEAFF. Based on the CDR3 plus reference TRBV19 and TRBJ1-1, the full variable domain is DGGITQSPKYLFRKEGQNVTLSCEQNLNHDAMYWYRQDPGQGLRLIYYSQIVNDFQKGDIAEGYSVSREKKESFPLTVTSAQKNPTAFYLCASNIGAGKNTEAFFGQGTRLTVV.

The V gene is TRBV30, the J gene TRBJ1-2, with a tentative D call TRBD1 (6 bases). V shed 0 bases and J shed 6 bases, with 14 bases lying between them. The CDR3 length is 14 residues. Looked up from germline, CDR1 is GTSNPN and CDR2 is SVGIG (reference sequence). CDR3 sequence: CAWSVISGQHGYTF. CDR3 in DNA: TGTGCCTGGAGTGTAATATCTGGACAGCATGGCTACACCTTC. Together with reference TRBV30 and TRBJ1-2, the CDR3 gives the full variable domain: SQTIHQWPATLVQPVGSPLSLECTVEGTSNPNLYWYRQAAGRGLQLLFYSVGIGQISSEVPQNLSASRPQDRQFILSSKKLLLSDSGFYLCAWSVISGQHGYTFGSGTRLTVV.

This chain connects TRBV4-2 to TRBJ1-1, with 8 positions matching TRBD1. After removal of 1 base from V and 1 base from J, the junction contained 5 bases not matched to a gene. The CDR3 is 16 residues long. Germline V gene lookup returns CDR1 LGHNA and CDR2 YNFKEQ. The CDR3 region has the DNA TGTGCCAGCAGCCAAGTCCCGGACAGGGCGAACACTGAAGCTTTCTTT. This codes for CASSQVPDRANTEAFF.

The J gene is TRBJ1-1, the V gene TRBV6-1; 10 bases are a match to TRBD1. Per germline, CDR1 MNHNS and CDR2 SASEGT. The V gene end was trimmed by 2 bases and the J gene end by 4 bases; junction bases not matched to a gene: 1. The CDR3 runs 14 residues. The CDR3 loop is CASSERTGGTEAFF. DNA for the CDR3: TGTGCCAGCAGTGAAAGGACAGGGGGCACTGAAGCTTTCTTT.

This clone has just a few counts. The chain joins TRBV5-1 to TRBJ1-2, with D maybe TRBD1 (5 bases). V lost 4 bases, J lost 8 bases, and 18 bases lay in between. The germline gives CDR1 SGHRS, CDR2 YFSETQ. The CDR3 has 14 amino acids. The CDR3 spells CASSAIQVEGGYTF. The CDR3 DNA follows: TGCGCCAGCAGCGCAATACAGGTGGAAGGAGGCTACACCTTC.

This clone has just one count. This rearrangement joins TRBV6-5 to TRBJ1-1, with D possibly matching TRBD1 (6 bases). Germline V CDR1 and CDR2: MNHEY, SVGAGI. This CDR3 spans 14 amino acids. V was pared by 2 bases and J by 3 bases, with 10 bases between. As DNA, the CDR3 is TGTGCCAGCAGTTACGGGGGCGCGGACACTGAAGCTTTCTTT. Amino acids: CASSYGGADTEAFF.

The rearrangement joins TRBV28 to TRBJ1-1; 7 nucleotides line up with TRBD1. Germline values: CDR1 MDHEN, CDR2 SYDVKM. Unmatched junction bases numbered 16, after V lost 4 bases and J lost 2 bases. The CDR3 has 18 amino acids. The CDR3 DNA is TGTGCCAGCAGTTCAAAGACAGGGCTGGGGGGCGGAAACACTGAAGCTTTCTTT. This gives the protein CASSSKTGLGGGNTEAFF.

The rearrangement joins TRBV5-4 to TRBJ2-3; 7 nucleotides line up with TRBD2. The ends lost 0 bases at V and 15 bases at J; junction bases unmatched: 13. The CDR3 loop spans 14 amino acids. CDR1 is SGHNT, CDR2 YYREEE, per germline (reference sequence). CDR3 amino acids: CASSLDISGADKYF. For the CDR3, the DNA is TGTGCCAGCAGCTTGGACATCAGCGGGGCGGATAAATATTTT.

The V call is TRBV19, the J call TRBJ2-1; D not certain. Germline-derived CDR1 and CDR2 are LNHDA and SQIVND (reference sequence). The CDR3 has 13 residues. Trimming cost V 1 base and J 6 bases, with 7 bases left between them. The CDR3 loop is CASSIAAVNEQFF. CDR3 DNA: TGTGCCAGTAGTATAGCGGCGGTCAATGAGCAGTTCTTC.

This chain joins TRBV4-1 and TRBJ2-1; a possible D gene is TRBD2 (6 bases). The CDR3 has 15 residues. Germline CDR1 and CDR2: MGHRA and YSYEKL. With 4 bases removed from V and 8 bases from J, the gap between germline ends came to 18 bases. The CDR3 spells CASSLGTGAEYEQFF. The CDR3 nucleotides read TGCGCCAGCAGCCTGGGGACGGGAGCGGAGTATGAGCAGTTCTTC.

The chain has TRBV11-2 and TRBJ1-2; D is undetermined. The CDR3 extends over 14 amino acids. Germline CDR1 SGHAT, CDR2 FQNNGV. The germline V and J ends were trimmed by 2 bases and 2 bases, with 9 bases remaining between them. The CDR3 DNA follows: TGTGCCAGCAGCTTAAGATGGCAGAACTATGGCTACACCTTC. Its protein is CASSLRWQNYGYTF.

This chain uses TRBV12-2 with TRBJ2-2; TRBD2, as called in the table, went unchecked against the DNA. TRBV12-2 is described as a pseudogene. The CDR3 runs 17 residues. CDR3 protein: CASRLARRGVGTGELFF. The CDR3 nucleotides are TGTGCAAGTCGCTTAGCGAGGAGGGGAGTTGGCACCGGGGAGCTGTTTTTT.

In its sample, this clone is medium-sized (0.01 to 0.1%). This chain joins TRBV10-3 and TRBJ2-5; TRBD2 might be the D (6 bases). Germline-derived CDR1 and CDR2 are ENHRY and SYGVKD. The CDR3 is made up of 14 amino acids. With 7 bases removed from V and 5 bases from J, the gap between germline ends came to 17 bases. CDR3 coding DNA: TGTGCCATCAAGACGGGGGTGGGCGAGGAGACCCAGTACTTC. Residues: CAIKTGVGEETQYF.

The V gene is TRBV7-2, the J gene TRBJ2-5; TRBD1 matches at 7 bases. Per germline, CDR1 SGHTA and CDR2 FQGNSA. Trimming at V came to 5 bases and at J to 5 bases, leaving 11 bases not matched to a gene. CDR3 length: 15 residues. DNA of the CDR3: TGTGCCAGCAGCCAAGAGGGGGCGCGGGCCGAGACCCAGTACTTC. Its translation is CASSQEGARAETQYF.

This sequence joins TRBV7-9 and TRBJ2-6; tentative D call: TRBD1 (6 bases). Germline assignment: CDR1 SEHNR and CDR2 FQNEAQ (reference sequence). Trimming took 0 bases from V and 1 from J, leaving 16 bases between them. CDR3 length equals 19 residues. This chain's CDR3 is CASSLAFRGQLSGANVLTF. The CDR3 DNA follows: TGTGCCAGCAGCTTAGCGTTCAGGGGTCAACTATCTGGGGCCAACGTCCTGACTTTC.

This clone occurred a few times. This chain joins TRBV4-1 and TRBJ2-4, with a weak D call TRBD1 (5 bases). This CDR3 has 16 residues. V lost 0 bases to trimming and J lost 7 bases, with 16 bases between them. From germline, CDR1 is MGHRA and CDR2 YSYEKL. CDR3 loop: CASSQDSSYSGNIQYF. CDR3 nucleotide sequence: TGCGCCAGCAGCCAAGACTCCTCGTATTCAGGGAACATTCAGTACTTC.

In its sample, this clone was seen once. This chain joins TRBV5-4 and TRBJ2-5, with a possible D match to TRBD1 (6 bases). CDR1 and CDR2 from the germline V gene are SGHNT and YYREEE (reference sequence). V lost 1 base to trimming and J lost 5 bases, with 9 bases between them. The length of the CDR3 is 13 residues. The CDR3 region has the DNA TGTGCCAGCAGCTTGACAGGGATGGAGACCCAGTACTTC. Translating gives CASSLTGMETQYF. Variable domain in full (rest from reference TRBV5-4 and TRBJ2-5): ETGVTQSPTHLIKTRGQQVTLRCSSQSGHNTVSWYQQALGQGPQFIFQYYREEENGRGNFPPRFSGLQFPNYSSELNVNALELDDSALYLCASSLTGMETQYFGPGTRLLVL.

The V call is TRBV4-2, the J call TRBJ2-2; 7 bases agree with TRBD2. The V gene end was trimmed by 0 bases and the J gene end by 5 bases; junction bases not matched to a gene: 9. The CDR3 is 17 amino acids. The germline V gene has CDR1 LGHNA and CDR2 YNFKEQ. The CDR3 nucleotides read TGTGCCAGCAGCCAAGAAACTAGGACTAGAGTAACCGGGGAGCTGTTTTTT. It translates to CASSQETRTRVTGELFF.

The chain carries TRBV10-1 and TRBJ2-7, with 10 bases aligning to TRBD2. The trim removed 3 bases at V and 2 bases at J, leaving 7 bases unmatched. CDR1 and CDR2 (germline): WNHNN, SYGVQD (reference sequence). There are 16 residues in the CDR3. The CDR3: CASSDPTSGNPYEQYF. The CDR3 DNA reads TGCGCCAGCAGTGATCCCACTAGCGGGAATCCCTACGAGCAGTACTTC.

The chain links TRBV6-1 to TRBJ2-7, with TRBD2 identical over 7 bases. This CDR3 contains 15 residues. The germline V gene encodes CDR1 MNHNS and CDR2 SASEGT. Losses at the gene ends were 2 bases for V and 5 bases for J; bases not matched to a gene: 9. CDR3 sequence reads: CASSERGGSTDEQYF. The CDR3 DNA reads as TGTGCCAGCAGTGAACGGGGCGGGAGTACCGACGAGCAGTACTTC.

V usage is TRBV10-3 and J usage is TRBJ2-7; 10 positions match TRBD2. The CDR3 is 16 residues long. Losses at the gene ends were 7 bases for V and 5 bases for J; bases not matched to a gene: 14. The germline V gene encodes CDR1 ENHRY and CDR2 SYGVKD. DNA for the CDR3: TGTGCCATCACCGGGGGGGCTAGCGGGAGTCAGAACGAGCAGTACTTC. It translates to CAITGGASGSQNEQYF.

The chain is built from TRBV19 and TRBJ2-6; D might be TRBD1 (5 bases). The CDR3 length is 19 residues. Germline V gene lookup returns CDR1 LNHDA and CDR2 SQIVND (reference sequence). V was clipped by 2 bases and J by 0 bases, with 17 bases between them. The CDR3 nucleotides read TGTGCCAGTAGTATAATTCTGCAGGGTGCCGGCTCTGGGGCCAACGTCCTGACTTTC. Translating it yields CASSIILQGAGSGANVLTF.

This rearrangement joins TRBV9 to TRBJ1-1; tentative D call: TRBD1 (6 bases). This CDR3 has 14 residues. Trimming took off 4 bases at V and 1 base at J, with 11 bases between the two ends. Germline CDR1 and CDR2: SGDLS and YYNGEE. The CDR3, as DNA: TGTGCCAGCAGCAGGGGACATAGGAACACTGAAGCTTTCTTT. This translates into CASSRGHRNTEAFF.

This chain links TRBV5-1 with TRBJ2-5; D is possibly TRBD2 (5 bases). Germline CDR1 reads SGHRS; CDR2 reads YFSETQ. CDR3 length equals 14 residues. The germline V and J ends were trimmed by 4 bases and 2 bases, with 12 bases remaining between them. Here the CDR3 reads CASSLNGNQETQYF. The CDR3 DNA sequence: TGCGCCAGCAGCCTAAACGGGAATCAAGAGACCCAGTACTTC.

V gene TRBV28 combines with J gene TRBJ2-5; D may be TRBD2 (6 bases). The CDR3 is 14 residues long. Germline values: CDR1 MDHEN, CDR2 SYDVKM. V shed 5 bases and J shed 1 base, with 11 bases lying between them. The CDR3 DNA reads TGTGCCAGCAGTCCCGGAGGGAGCCAAGAGACCCAGTACTTC. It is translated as CASSPGGSQETQYF.

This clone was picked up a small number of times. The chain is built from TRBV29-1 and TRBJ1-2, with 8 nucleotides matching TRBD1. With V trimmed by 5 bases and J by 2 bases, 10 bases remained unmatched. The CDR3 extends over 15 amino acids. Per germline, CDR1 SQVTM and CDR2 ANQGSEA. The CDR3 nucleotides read TGCAGCGTTCGACCCCAGGACAGGGCCAACTATGGCTACACCTTC. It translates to CSVRPQDRANYGYTF.

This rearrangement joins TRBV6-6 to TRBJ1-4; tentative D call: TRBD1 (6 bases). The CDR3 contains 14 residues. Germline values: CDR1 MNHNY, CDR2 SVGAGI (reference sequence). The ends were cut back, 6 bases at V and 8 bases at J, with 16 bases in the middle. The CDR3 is CASSQQGATEKLFF. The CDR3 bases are TGTGCCAGCAGCCAACAGGGAGCGACCGAAAAACTGTTTTTT.

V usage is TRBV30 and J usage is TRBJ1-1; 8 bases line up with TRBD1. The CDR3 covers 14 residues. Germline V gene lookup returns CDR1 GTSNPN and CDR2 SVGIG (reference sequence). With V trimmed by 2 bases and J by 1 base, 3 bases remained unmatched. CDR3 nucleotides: TGTGCCTGGAGTCCTGGACAGGGGAACACTGAAGCTTTCTTT. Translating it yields CAWSPGQGNTEAFF.